One and the same sample provided the 5 T cell receptor beta chains below, sequenced in a study of PD-L1 blockade in urothelial cancer. Time point of the sample: pretreatment peripheral blood. Produced via immunoSEQ multiplex PCR; TCRdb's table is partial and in-frame only. The sample comprises tens of thousands of clones, roughly four fifths of which are singletons, and approximately 2% rests with the top ten. Sample: PBMCs, taken around atezolizumab (anti-PD-L1) treatment. These receptor sequences come from a man aged 50-60 years with urothelial cancer.

V usage is TRBV2 and J usage is TRBJ2-1; TRBD1 matches at 10 bases. Germline V gene sequence: CDR1 SNHLY, CDR2 FYNNEI. The J segment lost 0 bases and the V segment lost 5 bases, leaving 13 bases of the junction unmatched. This CDR3 is 19 amino acids long. The CDR3: CASSTPGQGPRSSYNEQFF. The DNA of the CDR3 is TGTGCCAGCAGTACACCGGGACAGGGGCCCCGGAGCTCCTACAATGAGCAGTTCTTC.

The V and J genes are TRBV11-1 and TRBJ2-3, with TRBD2 matching 9 bases. The CDR3 spans 16 residues. Germline lookup yields CDR1 SGHAT and CDR2 FQDESV (reference sequence). V dropped 5 bases and J dropped 2; count of bases not matched to a gene: 8. The DNA for the CDR3 is TGTGCCAGCAGCATTGCGGGGGGGCGGGCCACAGATACGCAGTATTTT. It translates to CASSIAGGRATDTQYF. Based on the CDR3 plus reference TRBV11-1 and TRBJ2-3, the full variable domain is EAEVAQSPRYKITEKSQAVAFWCDPISGHATLYWYRQILGQGPELLVQFQDESVVDDSQLPKDRFSAERLKGVDSTLKIQPAELGDSAMYLCASSIAGGRATDTQYFGPGTRLTVL.

The chain combines TRBV5-4 with TRBJ1-2, with TRBD1 as a possible D gene (5 bases). Trimming left V 2 bases short and J 6 bases short, with 17 bases between. This CDR3 region has 15 residues. Germline V CDR1 and CDR2: SGHNT, YYREEE (reference sequence). CDR3 sequence: CASSFGFGQGNGYTF. CDR3 sequence (DNA): TGTGCCAGCAGCTTCGGATTCGGGCAGGGAAATGGCTACACCTTC.

V usage is TRBV10-3 and J usage is TRBJ1-1, with TRBD1 matching 8 bases. With 0 bases clipped from V and 4 bases from J, the junction kept 4 bases outside the gene matches. The CDR3 is made up of 15 amino acids. Looked up from germline, CDR1 is ENHRY and CDR2 is SYGVKD. CDR3 coding DNA: TGTGCCATCAGTGAGTCCTGGACAGGGATCACTGAAGCTTTCTTT. Translated: CAISESWTGITEAFF.

This clone was seen just once. This chain connects TRBV11-1 to TRBJ2-5, with 12 nucleotides matching TRBD2. The CDR3 covers 14 residues. V trimming: 7 bases; J trimming: 2 bases; junction bases outside the gene matches: 2. CDR1 SGHAT and CDR2 FQDESV come from the germline V gene (reference sequence). As DNA, the CDR3 is TGTGCCAGCACTAGCGGGAGGGCACAAGAGACCCAGTACTTC. It codes for CASTSGRAQETQYF.